These T cell receptor beta chains were read from a single sample in a study of blood T cell repertoires in COVID-19. Sequencing was performed with immunoSEQ multiplex PCR; in TCRdb, only in-frame clones are kept and a portion is missing. The table has roughly 78,000 clones, around nine tenths seen once. Sequences were obtained from peripheral blood. The receptors stem from a woman aged 60 to 75 with acute or convalescent COVID-19. Each CDR3 is given with its conserved first and last residue. A D gene is named only where the DNA matches it firmly. Some rows mark clone size as missing; the rest say once, few, many or name a class of expanded clone.

abundance,d_gene,v_gene,j_gene,CDR3aa,CDR3nt
.,TRBD1,TRBV6-5,TRBJ1-2,CASSYSGTGFGYTF,TGTGCCAGCAGTTACTCCGGGACAGGGTTTGGCTACACCTTC
.,.,TRBV19,TRBJ2-7,CASSRQGIYEQYF,TGTGCCAGTAGTCGGCAGGGCATCTACGAGCAGTACTTC
.,.,TRBV28,TRBJ1-5,CASKWGSGWGQPQHF,TGTGCCAGCAAATGGGGGAGCGGGTGGGGTCAGCCCCAGCATTTT
.,TRBD2,TRBV28,TRBJ2-1,CASSLGRELFF,TGTGCCAGCAGTTTGGGGCGGGAGCTGTTCTTC
.,.,TRBV19,TRBJ1-2,CASSIRNGDGYTF,TGTGCCAGTAGTATAAGGAACGGAGATGGCTACACCTTC
.,.,TRBV4-3,TRBJ1-3,CASSQETGNTIYF,TGCGCCAGCAGCCAAGAGACGGGGAACACCATATATTTT
many,TRBD1,TRBV11-2,TRBJ2-7,CASSLRDSPRHYEQYF,TGTGCCAGCAGCTTACGGGACAGCCCGCGGCACTACGAGCAGTACTTC
.,.,TRBV7-2,TRBJ2-3,CASSLSWEETQYF,TGTGCCAGCAGCTTAAGTTGGGAGGAAACGCAGTATTTT
.,.,TRBV11-2,TRBJ1-6,CASSLGGQSPLHF,TGTGCCAGCAGCTTAGGTGGCCAATCACCCCTCCACTTT
once,TRBD1,TRBV4-1,TRBJ2-1,CASSQDWKDREYNEQFF,TGCGCCAGCAGCCAAGATTGGAAGGACAGGGAATACAATGAGCAGTTCTTC
.,TRBD1,TRBV11-3,TRBJ2-1,CASSSLQGNEQFF,TGTGCCAGCAGCTCGCTACAGGGGAATGAGCAGTTCTTC
.,.,TRBV28,TRBJ1-4,CASSLVTATNEKLFF,TGTGCCAGCAGTTTAGTTACAGCAACTAATGAAAAACTGTTTTTT
few,TRBD2,TRBV28,TRBJ2-3,CASSPLAGGDSSTDTQYF,TGTGCCAGCAGTCCCTTAGCGGGGGGGGATTCTAGCACAGATACGCAGTATTTT
.,TRBD1,TRBV6-5,TRBJ1-1,CASSRDRGRAEAFF,TGTGCCAGCAGCCGGGACAGGGGAAGAGCTGAAGCTTTCTTT
.,.,TRBV14,TRBJ1-6,CASSQEKGSGSPLHF,TGTGCCAGCAGCCAAGAAAAGGGGAGCGGGTCACCCCTCCACTTT
.,.,TRBV12-3/TRBV12-4,TRBJ2-5,CASSFRGSETQYF,TGTGCCAGCAGTTTTCGGGGGTCTGAGACCCAGTACTTC
.,TRBD2,TRBV7-9,TRBJ2-3,CASSPDMVAGADTQYF,TGTGCCAGCAGTCCCGATATGGTAGCGGGAGCCGATACGCAGTATTTT
few,TRBD1,TRBV6-5,TRBJ2-1,CASSYNRGYNEQFF,TGTGCCAGCAGTTACAACAGGGGTTACAATGAGCAGTTCTTC
.,TRBD2,TRBV6-2/TRBV6-3,TRBJ2-7,CASSYYGTSGSYEQYF,TGTGCCAGCAGTTATTACGGGACTAGCGGGAGTTACGAGCAGTACTTC
.,.,TRBV28,TRBJ2-7,CASSLSFTAQQYF,TGTGCCAGCAGTTTATCTTTTACAGCCCAGCAGTACTTC
.,.,TRBV5-1,TRBJ2-1,CASRGTGFSYNEQFF,TGCGCCAGCAGGGGAACAGGCTTCTCCTACAATGAGCAGTTCTTC
.,.,TRBV3-1/TRBV3-2,TRBJ1-3,CASSHPYVSSGNTIYF,TGTGCCAGCAGCCATCCCTACGTAAGCTCTGGAAACACCATATATTTT
few,TRBD1,TRBV4-3,TRBJ1-2,CASSRRSGDRGVGNYGYTF,TGCGCCAGCAGCCGGCGCTCTGGGGACAGGGGCGTCGGAAACTATGGCTACACCTTC
.,.,TRBV6-1,TRBJ1-5,CASSERGYQPQHF,TGTGCCAGCAGTGAACGGGGGTATCAGCCCCAGCATTTT
.,TRBD1,TRBV19,TRBJ2-2,CASSIGGGNGELFF,TGTGCCAGTAGTATAGGAGGGGGCAACGGGGAGCTGTTTTTT
.,.,TRBV11-1,TRBJ1-1,CASSPDMNTEAFF,TGTGCCAGCAGCCCGGACATGAACACTGAAGCTTTCTTT
.,TRBD1,TRBV14,TRBJ1-2,CASSQDRGYNYGYTF,TGTGCCAGCAGCCAAGACAGGGGGTACAACTATGGCTACACCTTC
few,.,TRBV11-3,TRBJ2-2,CASSRQSAGELFF,TGTGCCAGCAGCCGACAGAGCGCCGGGGAGCTGTTTTTT
once,.,TRBV7-2,TRBJ2-5,CASSSGGVKETQYF,TGTGCCAGCAGCTCAGGCGGGGTTAAGGAGACCCAGTACTTC
.,TRBD2,TRBV30,TRBJ2-7,CAWSRGLAGGGEQYF,TGTGCCTGGAGCCGGGGACTAGCGGGAGGGGGGGAGCAGTACTTC
.,TRBD2,TRBV19,TRBJ2-7,CASSIDPPIAGGSYEQYF,TGTGCCAGTAGTATAGATCCCCCTATAGCGGGGGGCAGCTACGAGCAGTACTTC
.,.,TRBV28,TRBJ2-7,CASISGLGEQYF,TGTGCCAGCATCTCTGGACTGGGGGAGCAGTACTTC
.,.,TRBV6-2/TRBV6-3,TRBJ2-2,CASSYPLGGGKAGELFF,TGTGCCAGCAGTTACCCCCTTGGGGGGGGCAAGGCCGGGGAGCTGTTTTTT
.,.,TRBV7-2,TRBJ2-7,CASSLDRSTYEQYF,TGTGCCAGCAGCTTAGATCGGTCTACCTACGAGCAGTACTTC
.,.,TRBV18,TRBJ1-3,CASSKDIFSGNTIYF,TGTGCCAGCTCCAAAGACATTTTCTCTGGAAACACCATATATTTT
.,TRBD2,TRBV28,TRBJ2-1,CASSFTTSGNYNEQFF,TGTGCCAGCAGTTTTACGACTAGCGGGAATTACAATGAGCAGTTCTTC
.,.,TRBV5-1,TRBJ2-2,CASSPDSTGELFF,TGCGCCAGCAGCCCCGACTCCACCGGGGAGCTGTTTTTT
.,.,TRBV6-6,TRBJ1-6,CASEIGAGVSPLHF,TGTGCCAGCGAAATAGGGGCGGGGGTCTCACCCCTCCACTTT
few,.,TRBV29-1,TRBJ2-3,CSVRTVTQYF,TGCAGCGTTCGGACAGTAACGCAGTATTTT
.,TRBD1,TRBV4-2,TRBJ1-2,CASSLTGKEGYTF,TGTGCCAGCAGCTTGACAGGGAAGGAGGGCTACACCTTC
.,TRBD2,TRBV6-2/TRBV6-3,TRBJ2-7,CASSFWSGAISYEQYF,TGTGCCAGCAGTTTTTGGAGCGGGGCCATCTCCTACGAGCAGTACTTC
.,TRBD2,TRBV10-3,TRBJ2-3,CAISALAGVLDTQYF,TGTGCCATCAGTGCTCTAGCGGGAGTATTAGATACGCAGTATTTT
.,.,TRBV18,TRBJ2-3,CASSPRTMGGASTDTQYF,TGTGCCAGCTCACCACGAACTATGGGGGGGGCGAGCACAGATACGCAGTATTTT
.,.,TRBV14,TRBJ1-6,CASSQVSNSPLHF,TGTGCCAGCAGCCAAGTATCCAATTCACCCCTCCACTTT
.,TRBD1,TRBV28,TRBJ1-1,CASSTQGVGLMNTEAFF,TGTGCCAGCAGTACACAGGGGGTAGGCCTCATGAACACTGAAGCTTTCTTT
.,.,TRBV4-3,TRBJ2-7,CASSQEGHSDYEQYF,TGCGCCAGCAGCCAAGAGGGACACTCCGACTACGAGCAGTACTTC
.,.,TRBV7-2,TRBJ1-4,CASSRSIRQQGSREKLFF,TGTGCCAGCAGCCGCAGTATCAGACAACAGGGAAGCAGGGAAAAACTGTTTTTT
.,TRBD1,TRBV11-2,TRBJ2-7,CASSLEGTEALYF,TGTGCCAGCAGCTTAGAAGGGACAGAGGCCTTGTACTTC
.,.,TRBV6-2/TRBV6-3,TRBJ2-7,CASSYRWAGQGEQYF,TGTGCCAGCAGTTACCGTTGGGCAGGGCAGGGCGAGCAGTACTTC
once,TRBD1,TRBV5-4,TRBJ2-2,CASSPGGGQGFLAGELFF,TGTGCCAGCAGCCCCGGGGGGGGACAGGGGTTTCTTGCCGGGGAGCTGTTTTTT
.,TRBD1,TRBV7-6,TRBJ2-3,CASSPRTGGLTDTQYF,TGTGCCAGCAGCCCTAGGACAGGAGGACTCACAGATACGCAGTATTTT